Each of the 4 T cell receptor beta chains below was sequenced from the same sample in a study of shared clonotypes between healthy human individuals. Assay: immunoSEQ multiplex PCR; the TCRdb copy retains only in-frame clones and omits some. The sample consists of 1.5 million to 2.5 million clones, just under 95% of them appearing once. Naive CD8 cells were CD45RO-negative, positively selected for CCR7, excluding terminally differentiated effector memory CD45RA+ cells. The sample taken for sequencing was naive CD8+ T cells sorted from blood. Every receptor here comes from a young man in good health.

The gene calls are TRBV19 and TRBJ2-1; tentative D call: TRBD2 (6 bases). The CDR3 spans 14 residues. With 8 bases removed from V and 0 bases from J, the gap between germline ends came to 11 bases. The V gene's germline CDR1 is LNHDA and CDR2 SQIVND (reference sequence). CDR3 nucleotides: TGTGCCAGTCGGGACTGGAGCTCCTACAATGAGCAGTTCTTC. Translating gives CASRDWSSYNEQFF.

The chain joins TRBV5-4 to TRBJ2-7, with 10 positions matching TRBD2. This CDR3 region has 17 residues. Germline V gives CDR1 SGHNT, CDR2 YYREEE (reference sequence). V gave up 0 bases and J gave up 1 base; unmatched junction bases: 7. The CDR3 nucleotides read TGTGCCAGCAGCTTGGGGCTAGCGGGAGAATCGTCCTACGAGCAGTACTTC. Protein product: CASSLGLAGESSYEQYF.

The chain employs TRBV7-9 and TRBJ1-2; a weak D match, TRBD1 (6 bases). The length of the CDR3 is 15 residues. Germline-derived CDR1 and CDR2 are SEHNR and FQNEAQ (reference sequence). The V end lost 2 bases, the J end lost 8 bases, and 18 bases lay between the germline ends. CDR3 sequence reads: CASSLSAGDIGGYTF. CDR3 sequence (DNA): TGTGCCAGCAGCTTATCCGCGGGGGACATAGGCGGCTACACCTTC.

The J gene is TRBJ2-7, the V gene TRBV13; a weak D match, TRBD2 (5 bases). V dropped 5 bases and J dropped 0 bases, with 20 bases sitting between them. Germline CDR1 PRHDT, CDR2 FYEKMQ (reference sequence). CDR3 length equals 17 residues. In DNA, the CDR3 is TGTGCCAGCAGCCTAGCTCATCCGGCGGTTAGCTCCTACGAGCAGTACTTC. Its translation: CASSLAHPAVSSYEQYF.